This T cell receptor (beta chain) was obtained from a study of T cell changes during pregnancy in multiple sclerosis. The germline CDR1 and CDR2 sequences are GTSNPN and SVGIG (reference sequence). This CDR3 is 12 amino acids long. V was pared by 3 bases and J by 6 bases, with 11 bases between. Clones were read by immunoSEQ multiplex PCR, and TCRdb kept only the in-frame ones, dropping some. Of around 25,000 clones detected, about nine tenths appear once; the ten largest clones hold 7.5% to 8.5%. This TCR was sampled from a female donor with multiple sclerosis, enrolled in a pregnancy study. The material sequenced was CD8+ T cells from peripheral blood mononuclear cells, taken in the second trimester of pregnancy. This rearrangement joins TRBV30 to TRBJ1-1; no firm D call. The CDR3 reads CAWSVSGAEAFF. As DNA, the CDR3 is TGTGCCTGGAGCGTCTCCGGGGCTGAAGCTTTCTTT.